One and the same sample provided the 7 T cell receptor beta chains below, sequenced in a study of spatial heterogeneity in lung cancer. MiXCR, run by TCRdb on the 5' RACE reads, gives a single entry per CDR3 protein. The repertoire holds tens of thousands of distinct CDR3 sequences, less than 8.5% seen once, with roughly 2.7% in the top ten. Specified time point: sample taken at primary tumor resection. Unsorted samples of tumor, nontumor lung or frozen PBMC had their whole RNA sequenced. Sequenced material: PBMCs, taken at surgery. Receptor source: a female donor with early-stage non-small cell lung cancer.

At least ten counts were recorded for this clonotype. This rearrangement joins TRBV5-1 to TRBJ2-5; the D is unclear. The CDR3 is 13 amino acids. The ends were cut back, 1 base at V and 0 bases at J, with 4 bases in the middle. Germline V gives CDR1 SGHRS, CDR2 YFSETQ. CDR3 region: CASSLRNQETQYF. DNA of the CDR3: TGCGCCAGCAGCTTGCGAAACCAAGAGACCCAGTACTTC. The variable domain in full, completed from reference TRBV5-1 and TRBJ2-5, reads KAGVTQTPRYLIKTRGQQVTLSCSPISGHRSVSWYQQTPGQGLQFLFEYFSETQRNKGNFPGRFSGRQFSNSRSEMNVSTLELGDSALYLCASSLRNQETQYFGPGTRLLVL.

This clonotype was seen more than once but under ten times. This chain links TRBV7-9 with TRBJ1-6; D gene ambiguous. V was cut by 1 base and J by 3 bases, with 10 bases left in between. This CDR3 is built from 16 residues. Germline assignment: CDR1 SEHNR and CDR2 FQNEAQ (reference sequence). CDR3: CASSLGRMDYNSPLHF. The CDR3 DNA reads as TGTGCCAGCAGCTTAGGTAGAATGGACTATAATTCACCCCTCCACTTT.

In its sample, this clonotype was seen many times. The V gene is TRBV5-4, the J gene TRBJ2-7; D is uncertain. CDR3 length: 12 amino acids. Germline CDR1 is SGHNT and CDR2 is YYREEE (reference sequence). V lost 1 base, J lost 2 bases, and 4 bases lay in between. The CDR3 protein is CASSLYAYEQYF. The CDR3 bases are TGTGCCAGCAGCTTGTACGCCTACGAGCAGTACTTC.

This clonotype was counted at least ten times. The CDR3 bases are TGTGCCAGCAGCCTTAGTTTCGATAATTCACCCCTCCACTTT. Translation gives CASSLSFDNSPLHF. The chain is built from TRBV3-1 and TRBJ1-6; D unresolved. The V gene lost 4 bases and the J gene lost 5 bases, with 9 bases spanning the gap. Germline assignment: CDR1 LGHDT and CDR2 YNNKEL (reference sequence). This CDR3 is built from 14 residues. Full variable domain (missing parts from reference TRBV3-1 and TRBJ1-6): DTAVSQTPKYLVTQMGNDKSIKCEQNLGHDTMYWYKQDSKKFLKIMFSYNNKELIINETVPNRFSPKSPDKAHLNLHINSLELGDSAVYFCASSLSFDNSPLHFGNGTRLTVT.

At least ten counts were recorded for this clonotype. V is TRBV4-3 and J is TRBJ2-5; 8 nucleotides line up with TRBD2. Per germline, CDR1 LGHNA and CDR2 YSLEER. This CDR3 comprises 14 residues. Trimming took 4 bases from V and 7 from J; bases not matched to a gene: 8. CDR3 nucleotide sequence: TGCGCCAGCAGCCCAGGCGGGACTAGGGGGACCCAGTACTTC. This sequence encodes CASSPGGTRGTQYF.

This clonotype was counted ten times or more. The V and J genes are TRBV14 and TRBJ1-2, with a weak D call TRBD1 (6 bases). From germline, CDR1 is SGHDN and CDR2 FVKESK. The length of the CDR3 is 15 residues. The germline V and J ends were trimmed by 0 bases and 7 bases, with 15 bases remaining between them. CDR3 nucleotides: TGTGCCAGCAGCCAAGATATCAGGGGCGCTTTTGGCTACACCTTC. Translating gives CASSQDIRGAFGYTF.

This clonotype has a count of ten or more. This chain links TRBV30 with TRBJ1-5, with unresolved D. CDR3 length equals 13 residues. Germline-derived CDR1 and CDR2 are GTSNPN and SVGIG (reference sequence). V lost 3 bases, J lost 0 bases, and 6 bases lay in between. The CDR3 coding sequence is TGTGCCTGGAGCTCGGATAGCAATCAGCCCCAGCATTTT. It codes for CAWSSDSNQPQHF. Supplemented by reference TRBV30 and TRBJ1-5, the full variable domain reads SQTIHQWPATLVQPVGSPLSLECTVEGTSNPNLYWYRQAAGRGLQLLFYSVGIGQISSEVPQNLSASRPQDRQFILSSKKLLLSDSGFYLCAWSSDSNQPQHFGDGTRLSIL.